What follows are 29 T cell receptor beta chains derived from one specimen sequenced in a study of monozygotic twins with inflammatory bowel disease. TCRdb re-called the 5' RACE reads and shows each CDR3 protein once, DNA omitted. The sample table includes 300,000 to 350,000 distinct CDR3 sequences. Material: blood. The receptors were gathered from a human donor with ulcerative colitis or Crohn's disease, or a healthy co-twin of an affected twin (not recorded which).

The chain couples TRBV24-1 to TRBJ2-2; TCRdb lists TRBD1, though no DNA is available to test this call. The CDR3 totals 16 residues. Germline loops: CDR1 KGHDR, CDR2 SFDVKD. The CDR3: CATSDPRQGRTGELFF.

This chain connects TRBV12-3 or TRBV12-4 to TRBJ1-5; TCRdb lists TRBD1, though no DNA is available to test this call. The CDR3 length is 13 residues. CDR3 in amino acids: CASSPGANQPQHF.

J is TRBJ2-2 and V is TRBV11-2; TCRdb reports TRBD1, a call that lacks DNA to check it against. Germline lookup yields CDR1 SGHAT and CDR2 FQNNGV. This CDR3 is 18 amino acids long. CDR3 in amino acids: CASSLDGGDRGDTGELFF. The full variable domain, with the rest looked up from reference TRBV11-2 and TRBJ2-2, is EAGVAQSPRYKIIEKRQSVAFWCNPISGHATLYWYQQILGQGPKLLIQFQNNGVVDDSQLPKDRFSAERLKGVDSTLKIQPAKLEDSAVYLCASSLDGGDRGDTGELFFGEGSRLTVL.

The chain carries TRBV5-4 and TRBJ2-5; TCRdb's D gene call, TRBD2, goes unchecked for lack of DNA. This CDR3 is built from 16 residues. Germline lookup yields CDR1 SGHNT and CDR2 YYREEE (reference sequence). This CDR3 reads CASSPVGLAGGETQYF.

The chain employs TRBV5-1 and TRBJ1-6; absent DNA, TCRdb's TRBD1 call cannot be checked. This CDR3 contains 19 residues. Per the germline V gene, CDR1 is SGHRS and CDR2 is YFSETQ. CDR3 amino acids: CASSLPASGGSSYNSPLHF.

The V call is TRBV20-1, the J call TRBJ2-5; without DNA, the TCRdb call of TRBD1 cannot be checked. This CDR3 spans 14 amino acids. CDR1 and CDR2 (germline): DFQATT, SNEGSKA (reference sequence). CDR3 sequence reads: CSAFRVASRETQYF.

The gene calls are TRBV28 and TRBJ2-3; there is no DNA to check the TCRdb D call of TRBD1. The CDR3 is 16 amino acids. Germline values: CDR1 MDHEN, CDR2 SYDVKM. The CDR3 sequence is CASSDPSGRRTDTQYF.

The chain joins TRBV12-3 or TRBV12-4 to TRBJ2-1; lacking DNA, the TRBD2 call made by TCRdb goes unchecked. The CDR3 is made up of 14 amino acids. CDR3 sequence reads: CASRSGRAGNEQFF.

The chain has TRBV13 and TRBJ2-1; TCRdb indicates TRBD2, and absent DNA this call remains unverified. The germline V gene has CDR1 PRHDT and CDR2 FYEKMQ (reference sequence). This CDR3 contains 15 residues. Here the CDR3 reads CASSLGASGANEQFF.

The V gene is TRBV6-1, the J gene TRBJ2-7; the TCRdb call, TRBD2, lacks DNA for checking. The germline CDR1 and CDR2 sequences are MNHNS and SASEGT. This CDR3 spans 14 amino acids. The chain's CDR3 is CASRGLGEPHEQYF.

The CDR3 sequence: CASSLAGTEKETQYF. The chain links TRBV7-2 to TRBJ2-5; TCRdb's D call of TRBD1 is untestable without DNA. Germline V gene sequence: CDR1 SGHTA, CDR2 FQGNSA. CDR3 length: 15 amino acids. Supplemented by reference TRBV7-2 and TRBJ2-5, the full variable domain reads GAGVSQSPSNKVTEKGKDVELRCDPISGHTALYWYRQSLGQGLEFLIYFQGNSAPDKSGLPSDRFSAERTGGSVSTLTIQRTQQEDSAVYLCASSLAGTEKETQYFGPGTRLLVL.

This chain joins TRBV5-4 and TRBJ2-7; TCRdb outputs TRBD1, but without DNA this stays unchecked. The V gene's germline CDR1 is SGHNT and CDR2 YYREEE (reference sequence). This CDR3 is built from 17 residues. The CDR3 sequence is CASSRNPTGELTYEQYF. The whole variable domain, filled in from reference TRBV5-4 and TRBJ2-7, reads ETGVTQSPTHLIKTRGQQVTLRCSSQSGHNTVSWYQQALGQGPQFIFQYYREEENGRGNFPPRFSGLQFPNYSSELNVNALELDDSALYLCASSRNPTGELTYEQYFGPGTRLTVT.

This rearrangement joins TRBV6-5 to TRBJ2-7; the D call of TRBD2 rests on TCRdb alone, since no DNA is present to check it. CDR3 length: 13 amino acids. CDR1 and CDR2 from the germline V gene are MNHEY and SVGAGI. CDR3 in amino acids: CASRRLAGYEQYF.

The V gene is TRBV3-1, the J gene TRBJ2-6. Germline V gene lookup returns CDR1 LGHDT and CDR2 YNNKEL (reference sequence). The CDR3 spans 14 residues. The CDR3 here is CASSPTPGANVLTF.

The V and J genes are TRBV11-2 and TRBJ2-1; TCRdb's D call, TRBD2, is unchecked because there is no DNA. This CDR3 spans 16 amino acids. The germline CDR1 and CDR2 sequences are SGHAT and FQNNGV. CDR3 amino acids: CASSLVVLAGVSEQFF.

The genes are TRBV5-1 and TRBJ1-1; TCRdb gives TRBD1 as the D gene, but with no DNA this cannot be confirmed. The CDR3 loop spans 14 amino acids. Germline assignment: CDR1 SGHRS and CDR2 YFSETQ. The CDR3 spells CASRGTGANTEAFF.

The CDR3 sequence: CASSIGATGNTIYF. V gene TRBV5-1 combines with J gene TRBJ1-3. The germline gives CDR1 SGHRS, CDR2 YFSETQ. The CDR3 is made up of 14 amino acids.

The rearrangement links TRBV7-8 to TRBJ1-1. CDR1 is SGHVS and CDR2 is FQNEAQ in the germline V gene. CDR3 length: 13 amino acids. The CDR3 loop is CASSLGPQQQAFF. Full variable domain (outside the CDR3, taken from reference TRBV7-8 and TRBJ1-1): GAGVSQSPRYKVAKRGQDVALRCDPISGHVSLFWYQQALGQGPEFLTYFQNEAQLDKSGLPSDRFFAERPEGSVSTLKIQRTQQEDSAVYLCASSLGPQQQAFFGQGTRLTVV.

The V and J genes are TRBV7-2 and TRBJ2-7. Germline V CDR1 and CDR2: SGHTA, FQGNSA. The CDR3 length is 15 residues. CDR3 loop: CASSLARLSSYEQYF.

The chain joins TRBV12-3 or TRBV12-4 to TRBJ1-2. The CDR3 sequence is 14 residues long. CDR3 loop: CASSLGVKYYGYTF.

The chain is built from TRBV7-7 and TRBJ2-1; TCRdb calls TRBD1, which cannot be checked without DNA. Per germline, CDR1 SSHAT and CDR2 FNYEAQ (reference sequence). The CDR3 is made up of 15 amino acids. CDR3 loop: CASSTGTGVRYEQFF.

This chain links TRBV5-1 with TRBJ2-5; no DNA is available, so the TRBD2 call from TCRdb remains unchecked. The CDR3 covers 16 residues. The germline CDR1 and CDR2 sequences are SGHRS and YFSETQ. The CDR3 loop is CASSFWPSGSLETQYF. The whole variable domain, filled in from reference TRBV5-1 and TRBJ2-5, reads KAGVTQTPRYLIKTRGQQVTLSCSPISGHRSVSWYQQTPGQGLQFLFEYFSETQRNKGNFPGRFSGRQFSNSRSEMNVSTLELGDSALYLCASSFWPSGSLETQYFGPGTRLLVL.

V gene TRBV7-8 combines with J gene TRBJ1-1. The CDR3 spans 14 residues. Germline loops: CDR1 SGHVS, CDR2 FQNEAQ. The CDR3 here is CASSLAELNTEAFF.

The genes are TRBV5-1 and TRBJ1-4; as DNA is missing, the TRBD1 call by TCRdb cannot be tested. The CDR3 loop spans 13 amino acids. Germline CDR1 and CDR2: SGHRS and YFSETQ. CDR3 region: CASSPGTAEKLFF.

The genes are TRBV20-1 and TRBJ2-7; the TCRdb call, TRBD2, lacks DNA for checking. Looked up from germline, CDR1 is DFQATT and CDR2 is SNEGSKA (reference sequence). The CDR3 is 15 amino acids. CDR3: CSARDRRQSSYEQYF.

The CDR3 is CASSGPGRLTSGNTIYF. The V call is TRBV18, the J call TRBJ1-3; lacking DNA, the TRBD1 call made by TCRdb goes unchecked. CDR1 and CDR2 (germline): KGHSH, LQKENI. The CDR3 is 17 amino acids.

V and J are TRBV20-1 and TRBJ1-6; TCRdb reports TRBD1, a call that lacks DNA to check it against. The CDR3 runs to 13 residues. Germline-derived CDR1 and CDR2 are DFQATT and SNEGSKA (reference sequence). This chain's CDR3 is CSARRDQGSPLHF.

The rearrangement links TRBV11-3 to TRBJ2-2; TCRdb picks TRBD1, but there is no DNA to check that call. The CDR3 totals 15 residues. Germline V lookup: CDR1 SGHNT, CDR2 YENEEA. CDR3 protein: CASSLERGATGELFF.

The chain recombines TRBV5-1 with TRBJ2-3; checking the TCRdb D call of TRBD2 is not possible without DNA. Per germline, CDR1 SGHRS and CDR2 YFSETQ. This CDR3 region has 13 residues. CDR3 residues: CASSSEWRDTQYF. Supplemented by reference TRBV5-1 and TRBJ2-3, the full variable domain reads KAGVTQTPRYLIKTRGQQVTLSCSPISGHRSVSWYQQTPGQGLQFLFEYFSETQRNKGNFPGRFSGRQFSNSRSEMNVSTLELGDSALYLCASSSEWRDTQYFGPGTRLTVL.